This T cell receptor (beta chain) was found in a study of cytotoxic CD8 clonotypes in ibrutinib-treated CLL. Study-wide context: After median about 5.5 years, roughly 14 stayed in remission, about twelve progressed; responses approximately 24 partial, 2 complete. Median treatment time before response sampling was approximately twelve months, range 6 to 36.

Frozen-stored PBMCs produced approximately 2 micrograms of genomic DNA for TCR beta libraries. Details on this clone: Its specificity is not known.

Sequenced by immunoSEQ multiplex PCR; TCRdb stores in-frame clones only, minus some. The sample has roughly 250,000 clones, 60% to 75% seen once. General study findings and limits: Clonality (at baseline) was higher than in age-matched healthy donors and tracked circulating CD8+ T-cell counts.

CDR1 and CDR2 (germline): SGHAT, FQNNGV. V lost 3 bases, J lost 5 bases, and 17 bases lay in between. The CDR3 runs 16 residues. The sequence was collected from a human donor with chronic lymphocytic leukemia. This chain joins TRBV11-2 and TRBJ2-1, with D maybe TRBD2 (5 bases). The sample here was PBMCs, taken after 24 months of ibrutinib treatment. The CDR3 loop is CASSFTTGYSNNEQFF. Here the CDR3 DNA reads TGTGCCAGCAGCTTTACCACGGGGTACTCAAACAATGAGCAGTTCTTC.